The T cell receptor beta chain under discussion was sequenced for a study of cytomegalovirus exposure and HLA in healthy donors. The PCR had 60 Vbeta and 13 Jbeta primers. Assay: immunoSEQ multiplex PCR; the TCRdb copy retains only in-frame clones and omits some. The data show around 30,000 clones, approximately 87% seen once. The CDR3 length is 12 residues. The germline gives CDR1 SEHNR, CDR2 FQNEAQ (reference sequence). The chain uses TRBV7-9 and TRBJ2-5; D might be TRBD2 (6 bases). TRBJ2-7 explains the end of the DNA better; the J call may be wrong. What was sequenced was PBMCs. This TCR was recovered from a boy aged 5 to 17 in good health and CMV-seronegative. CDR3 nucleotides: TGTGCCAGCAGTGGGGGGAAGTACGAGCAGTACTTC. Translated: CASSGGKYEQYF.